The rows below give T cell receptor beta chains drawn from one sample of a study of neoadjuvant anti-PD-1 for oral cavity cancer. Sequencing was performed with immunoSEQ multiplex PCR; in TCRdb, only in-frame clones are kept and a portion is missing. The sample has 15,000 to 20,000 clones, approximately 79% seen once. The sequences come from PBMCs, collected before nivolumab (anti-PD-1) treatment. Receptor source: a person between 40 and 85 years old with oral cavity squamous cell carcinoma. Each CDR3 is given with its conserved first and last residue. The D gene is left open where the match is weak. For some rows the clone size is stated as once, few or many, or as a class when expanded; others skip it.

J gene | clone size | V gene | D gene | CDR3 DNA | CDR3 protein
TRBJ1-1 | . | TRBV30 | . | TGTGCCTGGAGGAGGGGCGCCAGTACTGAAGCTTTCTTT | CAWRRGASTEAFF
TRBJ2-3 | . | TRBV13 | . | TGTGCCAGCAGCTCAGGTTTTTCCGGGACCTCCACAGATACGCAGTATTTT | CASSSGFSGTSTDTQYF
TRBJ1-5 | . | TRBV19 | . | TGTGCCAGTAGTTCGGGGGGGGCAGGAAATCAGCCCCAGCATTTT | CASSSGGAGNQPQHF
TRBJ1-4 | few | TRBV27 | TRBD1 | TGTGCCAGCAGTTTAGAGGGGGCATTTGGCGGAAAACTGTTTTTT | CASSLEGAFGGKLFF
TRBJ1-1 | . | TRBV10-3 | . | TGTGCCATCAGTGAGAATCCGGACTTAAGGAACACTGAAGCTTTCTTT | CAISENPDLRNTEAFF
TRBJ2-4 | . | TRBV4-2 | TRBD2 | TGTGCCAGCAGCCTTGGACTAGCGGGAGGCAGGGACATTCAGTACTTC | CASSLGLAGGRDIQYF
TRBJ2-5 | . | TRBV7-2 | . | TGTGCCAGCAGGCGGGGTAGCGGTCAAGAGACCCAGTACTTC | CASRRGSGQETQYF
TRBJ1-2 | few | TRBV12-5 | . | TGTGCTAGTGGTTTGGCCACTGACAGTTTGTGGGGCTACACCTTC | CASGLATDSLWGYTF
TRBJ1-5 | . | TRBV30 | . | TGTGCCTGGAGTGTACAGGCCAATCAGCCCCAGCATTTT | CAWSVQANQPQHF
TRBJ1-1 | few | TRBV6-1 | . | TGTGCCAGCAGTGAAGTCGTAGCGAACACTGAAGCTTTCTTT | CASSEVVANTEAFF
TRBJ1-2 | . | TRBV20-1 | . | TGCAGTGCGATACTAGGCTACACCTTC | CSAILGYTF
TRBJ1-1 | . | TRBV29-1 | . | TGCAGCGGCCGGGATACCAACACTGAAGCTTTCTTT | CSGRDTNTEAFF